This record looks at one T cell receptor (beta chain) sequence and its context. No antigen is known for it. The source of the sample is a study of stem cell transplantation in POMP-related autoinflammatory disease. General study points: In PRAID patients, the number of distinct TRB V-J gene pairings was restricted. A trend toward lower repertoire diversity and greater clonality appeared in every analyzed T-cell subset of PRAID patients.

Libraries were prepared by immunoSEQ multiplex PCR; TCRdb keeps only in-frame clonotypes and omits some of them. The sample yields about 10,000 clones, around nine tenths seen once. Germline V gene lookup returns CDR1 SEHNR and CDR2 FQNEAQ (reference sequence). After removal of 4 bases from V and 9 bases from J, the junction contained 13 bases not matched to a gene. This CDR3 is built from 17 residues. This TCR derives from a human donor with POMP-related autoinflammation and immune dysregulation (PRAID). This chain joins TRBV7-9 and TRBJ1-6; 9 positions agree with TRBD1. The sample consisted of CD8+ T cells from PBMCs, taken before stem cell transplantation. The CDR3 protein is CASSSGTGTGTTSPLHF. The CDR3 DNA sequence: TGTGCCAGCAGCTCAGGCACCGGGACAGGGACAACTTCACCCCTCCACTTT.